This T cell receptor beta chain stems from a study of OX40 agonist ivuxolimab in advanced cancers. TCRdb's copy holds only in-frame clones and misses some; the assay was immunoSEQ multiplex PCR. The sample lists 20,000 to 25,000 clones, 80% to 90% occurring once. The CDR3 totals 17 residues. Per the germline V gene, CDR1 is SGHNT and CDR2 is YYREEE (reference sequence). With 4 bases removed from V and 0 bases from J, the gap between germline ends came to 17 bases. The genes are TRBV5-4 and TRBJ2-1; D call uncertain. This material consisted of CD4+ or CD8+ T cells sorted from blood, taken in a trial of the OX40 agonist ivuxolimab. This receptor was identified in an adult with an advanced solid tumor such as melanoma, head and neck, liver or kidney cancer. The CDR3 nucleotides are TGTGCCAGCAGCCCTCTAGGGTACCTTAGCTCCTACAATGAGCAGTTCTTC. As protein: CASSPLGYLSSYNEQFF. The variable domain in full, with the rest retrieved from reference TRBV5-4 and TRBJ2-1, is ETGVTQSPTHLIKTRGQQVTLRCSSQSGHNTVSWYQQALGQGPQFIFQYYREEENGRGNFPPRFSGLQFPNYSSELNVNALELDDSALYLCASSPLGYLSSYNEQFFGPGTRLTVL.